This T cell receptor (beta chain) was retrieved from a study of cytomegalovirus exposure and HLA in healthy donors. CDR1 is MDHEN and CDR2 is SYDVKM in the germline V gene. The CDR3 is made up of 16 amino acids. V dropped 5 bases and J dropped 3; count of bases not matched to a gene: 10. Use of 60 Vbeta and 13 Jbeta primers characterized the PCR. Some clones are missing from TCRdb's copy, which holds only in-frame ones; the method was immunoSEQ multiplex PCR. The data show roughly 150,000 clones, with roughly 76% seen just once and less than 1.5% held by the top ten. Sequencing input: PBMCs. This clonotype was obtained from a female donor in good health and CMV-seronegative. The rearrangement uses TRBV28 and TRBJ2-7, with TRBD2 matching over 10 bases. CDR3 nucleotide sequence: TGTGCCAGCAGTGAACTAGCGGGGCTCACAGGCTACGAGCAGTACTTC. Protein sequence: CASSELAGLTGYEQYF. The full variable domain, in which reference TRBV28 and TRBJ2-7 provide the parts outside the CDR3, is DVKVTQSSRYLVKRTGEKVFLECVQDMDHENMFWYRQDPGLGLRLIYFSYDVKMKEKGDIPEGYSVSREKKERFSLILESASTNQTSMYLCASSELAGLTGYEQYFGPGTRLTVT.